This T cell receptor (beta chain) emerged from a study of cytomegalovirus exposure and HLA in healthy donors. Across the whole study: Inside one of the first data releases sat around 77 million unique TCRs taken from HLA-typed donors.

Study-wide results and limits: A later analysis linked a missense DCLRE1C variant to TCR beta V- and J-gene trimming. Other equally common chains were less clonally expanded than HLA-associated TCR beta chains, a later analysis showed.

The CDR3 totals 13 residues. Germline CDR1 SGHTA, CDR2 FQGNSA. The ends lost 11 bases at V and 8 bases at J; junction bases unmatched: 10. PCR amplification relied on 60 Vbeta primers (plus 13 Jbeta primers). Sequencing was performed with immunoSEQ multiplex PCR; in TCRdb, only in-frame clones are kept and a portion is missing. The data show about 140,000 clones, with over 60% seen just once and 2.5% to 3.5% held by the top ten. This clone was seen a few times. Its antigen is not identified. V gene TRBV7-2 combines with J gene TRBJ2-4; 9 bases are shared with TRBD2. This clonotype originated in a male donor in good health and CMV-seronegative. The sample consisted of PBMCs. For the CDR3, the DNA is TGTGCCTCCTCGGGACTAGCTTACGACATTCAGTACTTC. This sequence encodes CASSGLAYDIQYF.